Below are 11 T cell receptor beta chains sequenced from a single sample in a study of T cell responses to AZD1222 COVID-19 vaccine. Assay used: immunoSEQ multiplex PCR; TCRdb lists only in-frame clones, some missing. Here the sample spans roughly 150,000 clones, approximately 88% being singletons. This specimen consisted of peripheral blood, obtained on day 0 of AZD1222 vaccination. Source of these receptors: an adult in good health.

The chain employs TRBV27 and TRBJ2-7; D is unclear. This CDR3 has 12 amino acids. The ends were cut back, 4 bases at V and 8 bases at J, with 12 bases in the middle. Germline V gives CDR1 MNHEY, CDR2 SMNVEV (reference sequence). The CDR3 is CASSSPRAQQYF. The CDR3 DNA reads TGTGCCAGCAGTTCCCCCCGGGCCCAGCAGTACTTC.

The chain has TRBV7-2 and TRBJ2-3, with TRBD2 identical over 10 bases. Looked up from germline, CDR1 is SGHTA and CDR2 is FQGNSA. V dropped 5 bases and J dropped 6; count of bases not matched to a gene: 8. This CDR3 region has 15 residues. This CDR3 reads CASSQLAGVGDTQYF. CDR3 bases: TGTGCCAGCAGCCAGCTAGCGGGAGTCGGGGATACGCAGTATTTT.

V is TRBV28 and J is TRBJ2-7; weak D call: TRBD2 (7 bases). V lost 7 bases and J lost 2, with 15 bases in between. The germline V gene has CDR1 MDHEN and CDR2 SYDVKM. The CDR3 contains 14 residues. The CDR3 here is CASTMGGAPYEQYF. The DNA of the CDR3 is TGTGCCAGCACCATGGGGGGGGCCCCCTACGAGCAGTACTTC.

This chain joins TRBV28 and TRBJ1-6; the D gene is possibly TRBD1 (5 bases). The CDR3 length is 12 residues. CDR1 is MDHEN, CDR2 SYDVKM, per germline. V was shortened by 7 bases and J by 7 bases, with 8 bases between the two germline ends. CDR3 region: CASITGNSPLHF. Here the CDR3 DNA reads TGTGCCAGCATCACAGGAAATTCACCCCTCCACTTT.

The chain couples TRBV7-2 to TRBJ1-1, with 7 bases aligning to TRBD1. CDR1 and CDR2 (germline): SGHTA, FQGNSA. The ends lost 2 bases at V and 0 bases at J; junction bases unmatched: 12. The CDR3 runs to 18 residues. CDR3 DNA: TGTGCCAGCAGCTTATTTTCTGGACAGGAAAACATGAACACTGAAGCTTTCTTT. Translation gives CASSLFSGQENMNTEAFF.

The chain joins TRBV29-1 to TRBJ2-2; TRBD1 matches 10 bases. Germline values: CDR1 SQVTM, CDR2 ANQGSEA. There are 13 residues in the CDR3. V trimming: 5 bases; J trimming: 7 bases; junction bases outside the gene matches: 4. The CDR3 nucleotides are TGCAGCGTTCGGGGGACAGGGGTCGGGGAGCTGTTTTTT. Translated: CSVRGTGVGELFF.

The chain employs TRBV6-2 or TRBV6-3 and TRBJ2-2, with D possibly matching TRBD2 (6 bases). The length of the CDR3 is 14 residues. V was cut by 3 bases and J by 6 bases, with 11 bases left in between. Per germline, CDR1 MNHEY and CDR2 SVGEGT. DNA of the CDR3: TGTGCCAGCAGTTATACGGGAGAGGCCGGGGAGCTGTTTTTT. This encodes CASSYTGEAGELFF.

The gene calls are TRBV19 and TRBJ2-7; 11 nucleotides agree with TRBD1. The V and J ends lost 4 bases and 7 bases, in that order; junction bases with no gene match: 6. The CDR3 has 14 amino acids. Germline V gives CDR1 LNHDA, CDR2 SQIVND (reference sequence). In nucleotides, the CDR3 is TGTGCCAGTAGTAACGGACAGGGGGCAGGGGAGCAGTACTTC. As protein: CASSNGQGAGEQYF.

The rearrangement uses TRBV12-3 or TRBV12-4 and TRBJ2-7; D is uncertain. Trimming removed 3 bases at V and 1 base at J, with 4 bases between. The length of the CDR3 is 12 residues. The CDR3: CASSFGSYEQYF. The CDR3 nucleotides are TGTGCCAGCAGTTTCGGATCCTACGAGCAGTACTTC.

The rearrangement links TRBV19 to TRBJ1-1, with a possible D match to TRBD1 (6 bases). CDR1 LNHDA and CDR2 SQIVND come from the germline V gene (reference sequence). Trimming cost V 7 bases and J 5 bases, with 14 bases left between them. The length of the CDR3 is 13 residues. The CDR3, as DNA: TGTGCCAGTAATTGGGGGCCCGGGACTGAAGCTTTCTTT. It translates to CASNWGPGTEAFF.

The rearrangement joins TRBV11-1 to TRBJ2-7; TRBD1 matches at 11 bases. Per the germline V gene, CDR1 is SGHAT and CDR2 is FQDESV (reference sequence). The length of the CDR3 is 15 residues. V shed 4 bases, J shed 4 bases, and the junction held 6 bases outside the gene matches. The CDR3 DNA sequence: TGTGCCAGCAGCTCCCCCGGGACAGGGGGTTACGAGCAGTACTTC. Its translation is CASSSPGTGGYEQYF.